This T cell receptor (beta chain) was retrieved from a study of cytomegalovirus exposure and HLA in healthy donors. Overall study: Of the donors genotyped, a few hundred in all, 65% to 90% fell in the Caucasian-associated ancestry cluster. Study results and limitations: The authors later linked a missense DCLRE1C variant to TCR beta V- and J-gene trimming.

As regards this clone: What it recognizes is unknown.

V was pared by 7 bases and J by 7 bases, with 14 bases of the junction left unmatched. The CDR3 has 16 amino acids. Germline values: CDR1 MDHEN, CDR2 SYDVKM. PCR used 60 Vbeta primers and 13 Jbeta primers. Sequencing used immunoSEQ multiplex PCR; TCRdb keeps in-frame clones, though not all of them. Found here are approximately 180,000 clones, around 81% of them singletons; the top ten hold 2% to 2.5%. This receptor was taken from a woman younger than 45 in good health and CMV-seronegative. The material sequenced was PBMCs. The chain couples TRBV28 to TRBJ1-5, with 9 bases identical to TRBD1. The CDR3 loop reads CASNEGTGTTGQPQHF. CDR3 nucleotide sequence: TGTGCCAGCAATGAAGGGACAGGGACTACCGGACAGCCCCAGCATTTT.